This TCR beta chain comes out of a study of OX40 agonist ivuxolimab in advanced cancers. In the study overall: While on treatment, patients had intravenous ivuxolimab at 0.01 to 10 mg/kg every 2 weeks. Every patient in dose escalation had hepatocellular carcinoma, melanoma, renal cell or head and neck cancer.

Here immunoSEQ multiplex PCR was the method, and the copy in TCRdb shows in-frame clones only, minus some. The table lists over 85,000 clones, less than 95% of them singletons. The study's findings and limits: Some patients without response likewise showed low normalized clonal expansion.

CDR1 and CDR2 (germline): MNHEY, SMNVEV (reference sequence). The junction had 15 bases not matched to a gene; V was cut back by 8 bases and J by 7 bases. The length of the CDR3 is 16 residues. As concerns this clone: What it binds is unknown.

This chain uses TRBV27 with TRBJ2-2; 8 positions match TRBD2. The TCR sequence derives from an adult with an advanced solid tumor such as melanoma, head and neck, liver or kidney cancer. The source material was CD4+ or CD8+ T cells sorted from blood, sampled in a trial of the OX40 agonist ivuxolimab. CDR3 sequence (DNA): TGTGCCAGCTTACCAATCGGGAGGGCCGAGGGCGGGGAGCTGTTTTTT. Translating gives CASLPIGRAEGGELFF.